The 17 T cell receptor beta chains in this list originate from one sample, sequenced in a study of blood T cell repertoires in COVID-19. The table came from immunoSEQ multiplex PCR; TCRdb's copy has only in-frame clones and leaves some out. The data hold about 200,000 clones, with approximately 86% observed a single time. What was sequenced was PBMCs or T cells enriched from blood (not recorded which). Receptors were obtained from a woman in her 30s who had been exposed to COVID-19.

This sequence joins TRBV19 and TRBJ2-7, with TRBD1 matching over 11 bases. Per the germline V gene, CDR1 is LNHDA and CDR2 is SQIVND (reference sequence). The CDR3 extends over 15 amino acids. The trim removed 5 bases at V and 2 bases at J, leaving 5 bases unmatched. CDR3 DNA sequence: TGTGCCAGTAGTCATGAGGGACAGGGGGCCTACGAGCAGTACTTC. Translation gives CASSHEGQGAYEQYF.

The CDR3 DNA is TGTGCCAGCGCCAAGAGTTTGAACACTGAAGCTTTCTTT. It specifies CASAKSLNTEAFF. This chain uses TRBV19 with TRBJ1-1; no firm D call. CDR1 is LNHDA and CDR2 is SQIVND in the germline V gene (reference sequence). The CDR3 totals 13 residues. V lost 9 bases and J 0 bases, leaving 11 bases between the germline ends.

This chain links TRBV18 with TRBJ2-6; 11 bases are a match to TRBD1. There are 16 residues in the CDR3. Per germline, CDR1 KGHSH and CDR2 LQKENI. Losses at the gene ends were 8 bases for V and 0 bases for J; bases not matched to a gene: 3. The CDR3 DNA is TGTGCCAGCCGGGACAGGGGGTCCTCTGGGGCCAACGTCCTGACTTTC. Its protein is CASRDRGSSGANVLTF.

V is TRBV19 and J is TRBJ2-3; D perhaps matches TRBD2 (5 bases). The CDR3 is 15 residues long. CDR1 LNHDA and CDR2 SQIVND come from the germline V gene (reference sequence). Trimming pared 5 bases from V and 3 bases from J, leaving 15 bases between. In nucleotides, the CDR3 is TGTGCCAGTAGTTTGGTCACGGTAGCGACAGATACGCAGTATTTT. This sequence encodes CASSLVTVATDTQYF.

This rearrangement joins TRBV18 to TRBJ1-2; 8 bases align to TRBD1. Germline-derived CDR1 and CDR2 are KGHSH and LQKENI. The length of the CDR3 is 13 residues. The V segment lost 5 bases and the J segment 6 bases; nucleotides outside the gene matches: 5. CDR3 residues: CASSSTGADGYTF. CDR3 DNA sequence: TGTGCCAGCTCATCGACAGGGGCGGATGGCTACACCTTC. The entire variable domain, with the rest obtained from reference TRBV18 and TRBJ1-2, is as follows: NAGVMQNPRHLVRRRGQEARLRCSPMKGHSHVYWYRQLPEEGLKFMVYLQKENIIDESGMPKERFSAEFPKEGPSILRIQQVVRGDSAAYFCASSSTGADGYTFGSGTRLTVV.

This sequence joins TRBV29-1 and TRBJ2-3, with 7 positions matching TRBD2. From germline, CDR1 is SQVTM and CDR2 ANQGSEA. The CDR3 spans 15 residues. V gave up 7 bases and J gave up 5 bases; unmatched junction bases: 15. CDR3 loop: CSAEVLAPKGDTQYF. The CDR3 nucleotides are TGCAGCGCCGAAGTACTAGCGCCCAAGGGAGATACGCAGTATTTT.

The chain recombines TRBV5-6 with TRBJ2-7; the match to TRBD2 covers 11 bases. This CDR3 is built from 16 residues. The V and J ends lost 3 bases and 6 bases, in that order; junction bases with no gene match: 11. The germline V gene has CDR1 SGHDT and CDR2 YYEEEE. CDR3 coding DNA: TGTGCCAGCAGCTGGGGTCTAGCGGGGGGTATCTCCGAGCAGTACTTC. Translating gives CASSWGLAGGISEQYF.

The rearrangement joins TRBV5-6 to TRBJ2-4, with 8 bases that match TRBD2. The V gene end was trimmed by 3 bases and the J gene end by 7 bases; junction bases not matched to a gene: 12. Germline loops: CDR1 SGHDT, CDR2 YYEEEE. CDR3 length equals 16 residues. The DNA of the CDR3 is TGTGCCAGCAGCTACCGGGGGGGCCGAGGGGGGAACATTCAGTACTTC. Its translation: CASSYRGGRGGNIQYF.

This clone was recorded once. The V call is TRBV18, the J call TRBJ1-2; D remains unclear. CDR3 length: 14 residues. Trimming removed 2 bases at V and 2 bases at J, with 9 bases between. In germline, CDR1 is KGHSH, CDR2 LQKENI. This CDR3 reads CASSPRAGNYGYTF. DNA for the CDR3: TGTGCCAGCTCACCAAGAGCAGGCAACTATGGCTACACCTTC.

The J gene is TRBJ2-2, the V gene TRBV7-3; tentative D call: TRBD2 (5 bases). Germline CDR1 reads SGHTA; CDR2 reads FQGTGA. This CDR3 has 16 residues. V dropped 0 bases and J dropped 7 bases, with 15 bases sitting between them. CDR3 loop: CASSLTTASFDGELFF. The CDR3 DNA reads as TGTGCCAGCAGCTTAACGACGGCTAGCTTTGACGGGGAGCTGTTTTTT.

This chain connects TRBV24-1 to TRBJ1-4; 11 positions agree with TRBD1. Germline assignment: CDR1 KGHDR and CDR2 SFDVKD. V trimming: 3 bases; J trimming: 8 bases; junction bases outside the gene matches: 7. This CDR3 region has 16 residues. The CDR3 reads CATSDGGTGGYEKLFF. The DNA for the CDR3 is TGTGCCACCAGTGATGGTGGGACAGGGGGGTACGAAAAACTGTTTTTT.

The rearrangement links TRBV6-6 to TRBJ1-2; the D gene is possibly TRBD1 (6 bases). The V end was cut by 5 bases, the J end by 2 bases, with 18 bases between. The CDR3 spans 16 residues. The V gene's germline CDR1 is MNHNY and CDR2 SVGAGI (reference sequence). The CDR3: CASSGSYRDRNYGYTF. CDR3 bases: TGTGCCAGCAGTGGAAGTTACAGGGATCGGAACTATGGCTACACCTTC.

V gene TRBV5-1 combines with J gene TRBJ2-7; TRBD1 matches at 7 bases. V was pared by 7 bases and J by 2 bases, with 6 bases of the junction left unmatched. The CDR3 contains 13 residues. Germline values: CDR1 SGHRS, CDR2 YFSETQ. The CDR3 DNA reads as TGCGCCAGCTCCAAAGACAGGGCCTACGAGCAGTACTTC. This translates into CASSKDRAYEQYF.

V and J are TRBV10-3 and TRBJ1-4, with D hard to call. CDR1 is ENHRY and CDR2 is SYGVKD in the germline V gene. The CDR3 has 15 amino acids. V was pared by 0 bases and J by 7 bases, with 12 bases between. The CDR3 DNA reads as TGTGCCATCAGTGAGTCGGGAGGGTTGGGTGAAAAACTGTTTTTT. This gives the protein CAISESGGLGEKLFF.

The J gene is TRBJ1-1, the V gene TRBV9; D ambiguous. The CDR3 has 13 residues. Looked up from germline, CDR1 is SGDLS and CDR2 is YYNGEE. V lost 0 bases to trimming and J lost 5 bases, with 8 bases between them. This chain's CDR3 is CASSVGERTEAFF. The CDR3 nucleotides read TGTGCCAGCAGCGTAGGAGAGAGGACTGAAGCTTTCTTT.

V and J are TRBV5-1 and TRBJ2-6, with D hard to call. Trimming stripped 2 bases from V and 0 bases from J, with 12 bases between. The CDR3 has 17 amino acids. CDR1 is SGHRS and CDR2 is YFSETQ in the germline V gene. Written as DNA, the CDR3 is TGCGCCAGCAGCTTATCGAGTCCGAGCTCTGGGGCCAACGTCCTGACTTTC. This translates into CASSLSSPSSGANVLTF. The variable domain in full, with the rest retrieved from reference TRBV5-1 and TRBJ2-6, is KAGVTQTPRYLIKTRGQQVTLSCSPISGHRSVSWYQQTPGQGLQFLFEYFSETQRNKGNFPGRFSGRQFSNSRSEMNVSTLELGDSALYLCASSLSSPSSGANVLTFGAGSRLTVL.

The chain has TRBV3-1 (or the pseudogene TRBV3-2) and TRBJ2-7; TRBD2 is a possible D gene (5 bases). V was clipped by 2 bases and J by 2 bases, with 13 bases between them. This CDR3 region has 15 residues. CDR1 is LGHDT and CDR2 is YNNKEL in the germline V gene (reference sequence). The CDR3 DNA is TGTGCCAGCAGCCAACTTTTGCGGGCGCCCTACGAGCAGTACTTC. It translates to CASSQLLRAPYEQYF.